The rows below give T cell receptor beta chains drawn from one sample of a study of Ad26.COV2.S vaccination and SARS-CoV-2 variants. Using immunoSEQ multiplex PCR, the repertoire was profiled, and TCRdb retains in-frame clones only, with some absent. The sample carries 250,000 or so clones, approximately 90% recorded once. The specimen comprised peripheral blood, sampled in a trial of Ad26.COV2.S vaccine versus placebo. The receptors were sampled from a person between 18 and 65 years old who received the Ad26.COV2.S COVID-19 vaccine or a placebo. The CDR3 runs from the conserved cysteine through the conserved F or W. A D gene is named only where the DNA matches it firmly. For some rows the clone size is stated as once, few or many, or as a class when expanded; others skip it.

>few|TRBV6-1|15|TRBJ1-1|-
TGTGCCAGCAGTGAGTCTTCCGGGGACCCTAGGGGAGCTTTCTTT
CASSESSGDPRGAFF
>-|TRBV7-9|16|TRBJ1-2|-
TGTGCCAGCAGCCGATCCCGGTCGAGAGAGGGGTATGGCTACACCTTC
CASSRSRSREGYGYTF
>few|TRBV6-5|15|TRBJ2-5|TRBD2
TGTGCCAGCAGTTGGGGACTAGAGGTCCAAGAGACCCAGTACTTC
CASSWGLEVQETQYF
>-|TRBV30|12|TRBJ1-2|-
TGTGCCTGGCTACTAAATGGGGGCGCGGGCACCTTC
CAWLLNGGAGTF
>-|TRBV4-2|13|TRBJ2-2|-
TGTGCCAGCAGCCAACTTGATTCCGGGGAGCTGTTTTTT
CASSQLDSGELFF
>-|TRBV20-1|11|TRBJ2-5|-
TGCAGTGCTAGACCGAGGGAGACCCAGTACTTC
CSARPRETQYF
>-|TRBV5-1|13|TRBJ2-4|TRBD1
TGCGCCAGCACCTCGGCAGGGGGCAACATTCAGTACTTC
CASTSAGGNIQYF
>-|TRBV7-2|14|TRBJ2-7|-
TGTGCCAGCAGTCAGGGAGCGCGGGGATACGAGCAGTACTTC
CASSQGARGYEQYF
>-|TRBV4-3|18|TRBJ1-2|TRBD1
TGCGCCAGCAGCCAAAAGATTTCGTACGGACAGGGGAACTATGGCTACACCTTC
CASSQKISYGQGNYGYTF
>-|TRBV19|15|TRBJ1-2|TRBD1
TGTGCCAGTAGTATATCTAGGGGACAGGGGCATGGCTACACCTTC
CASSISRGQGHGYTF
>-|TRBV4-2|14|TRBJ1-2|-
TGTGCCAGCAGCCATCTAGAAGTAAACTATGGCTACACCTTC
CASSHLEVNYGYTF
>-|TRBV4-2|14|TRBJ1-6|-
TGTGCCAGCAGCCAAAGCCAGGGTAGGACACCCCTCCACTTT
CASSQSQGRTPLHF
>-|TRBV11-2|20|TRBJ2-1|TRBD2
TGTGCCAGCAGCTTAGACCCGGGACTAGCGGGAGTGGTTTCCTACAATGAGCAGTTCTTC
CASSLDPGLAGVVSYNEQFF
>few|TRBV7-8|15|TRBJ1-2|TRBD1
TGTGCCAGCAGCACGGACAGGGGGCTAAGAGATGGCTACACCTTC
CASSTDRGLRDGYTF
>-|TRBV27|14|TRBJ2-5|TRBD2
TGTGCCAGCAGTTTAAGTGCTAGCGGGGAGACCCAGTACTTC
CASSLSASGETQYF
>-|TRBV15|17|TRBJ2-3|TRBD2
TGTGCCACCAGCAGGGGACTAGCGGGGGGACACACAGATACGCAGTATTTT
CATSRGLAGGHTDTQYF
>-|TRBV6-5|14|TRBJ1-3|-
TGTGCCAGCAAAGGGGGTGACCTTGGAAACACCATATATTTT
CASKGGDLGNTIYF